The clone carrying this TCR beta chain turned up a few times. The CDR3 sequence is 18 residues long. Germline V gene sequence: CDR1 SGHRS, CDR2 YFSETQ. J was trimmed by 0 bases and V by 3 bases; bases with no gene match: 8. The data are from a study of T-cell memory formation after mild COVID-19. TCRdb reanalysed the 5' RACE reads using MiXCR and keeps one entry per CDR3 protein. Of approximately 440,000 distinct CDR3 sequences listed, 20% are singletons. Sample: PBMCs or a T cell subset sorted from them (not recorded which). The rearrangement links TRBV5-1 to TRBJ2-3; 12 bases agree with TRBD2. The sequence derives from an adult woman who had mild COVID-19 (a few samples of this study predate the infection). Cell type and time point are not known. As DNA, the CDR3 is TGCGCCAGCAGCTGGGGACTAGCGGGTTTCCGAAGCACAGATACGCAGTATTTT. This translates into CASSWGLAGFRSTDTQYF.